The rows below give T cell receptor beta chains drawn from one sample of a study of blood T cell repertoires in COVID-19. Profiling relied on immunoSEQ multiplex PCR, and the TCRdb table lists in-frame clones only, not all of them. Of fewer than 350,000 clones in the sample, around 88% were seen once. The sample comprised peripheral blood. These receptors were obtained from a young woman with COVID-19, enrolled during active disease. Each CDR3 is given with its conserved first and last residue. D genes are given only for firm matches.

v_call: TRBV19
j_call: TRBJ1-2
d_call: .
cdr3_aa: CASSIVGGSYGYTF
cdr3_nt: TGTGCCAGTAGTATCGTCGGGGGGTCCTATGGCTACACCTTC

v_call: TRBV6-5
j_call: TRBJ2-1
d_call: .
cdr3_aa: CASSYRYRGGDEQFF
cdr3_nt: TGTGCCAGCAGTTACCGCTACAGGGGAGGCGATGAGCAGTTCTTC

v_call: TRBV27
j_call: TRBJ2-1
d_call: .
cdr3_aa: CASSPQAGRTDEQFF
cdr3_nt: TGTGCCAGCAGTCCCCAAGCGGGGAGGACAGATGAGCAGTTCTTC

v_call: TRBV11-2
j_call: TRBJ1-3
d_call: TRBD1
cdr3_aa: CASSLEPGQGAGGNTIYF
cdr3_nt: TGTGCCAGCAGCTTAGAGCCGGGACAGGGGGCGGGTGGAAACACCATATATTTT

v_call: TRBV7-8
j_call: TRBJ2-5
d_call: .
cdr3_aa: CASSLEALRVTQYF
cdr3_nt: TGTGCCAGCAGCTTAGAGGCCCTGCGGGTGACCCAGTACTTC

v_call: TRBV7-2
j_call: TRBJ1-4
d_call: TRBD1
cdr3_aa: CASSSYRGEATNEKLFF
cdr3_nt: TGTGCCAGCAGCTCCTACAGGGGCGAAGCAACTAATGAAAAACTGTTTTTT

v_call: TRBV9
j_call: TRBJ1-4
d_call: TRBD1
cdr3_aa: CASSPTGVGEEKLFF
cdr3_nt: TGTGCCAGCAGCCCCACAGGGGTGGGGGAAGAAAAACTGTTTTTT

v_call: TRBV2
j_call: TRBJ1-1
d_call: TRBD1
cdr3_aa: CASRSGTGLIEAFF
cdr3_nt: TGTGCCAGCAGATCAGGGACAGGGCTGATTGAAGCTTTCTTT

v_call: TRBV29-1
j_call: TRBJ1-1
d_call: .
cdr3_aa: CSVSEVLGKNTEAFF
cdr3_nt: TGCAGCGTTTCGGAGGTCCTCGGGAAGAACACTGAAGCTTTCTTT

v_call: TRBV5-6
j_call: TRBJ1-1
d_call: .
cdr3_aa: CASSFRTVMNTEAFF
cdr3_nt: TGTGCCAGCAGCTTCCGGACTGTGATGAACACTGAAGCTTTCTTT

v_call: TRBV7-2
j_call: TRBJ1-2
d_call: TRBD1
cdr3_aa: CASSPTRDRSNYGYTF
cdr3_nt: TGTGCCAGCAGCCCGACACGGGACAGATCTAACTATGGCTACACCTTC